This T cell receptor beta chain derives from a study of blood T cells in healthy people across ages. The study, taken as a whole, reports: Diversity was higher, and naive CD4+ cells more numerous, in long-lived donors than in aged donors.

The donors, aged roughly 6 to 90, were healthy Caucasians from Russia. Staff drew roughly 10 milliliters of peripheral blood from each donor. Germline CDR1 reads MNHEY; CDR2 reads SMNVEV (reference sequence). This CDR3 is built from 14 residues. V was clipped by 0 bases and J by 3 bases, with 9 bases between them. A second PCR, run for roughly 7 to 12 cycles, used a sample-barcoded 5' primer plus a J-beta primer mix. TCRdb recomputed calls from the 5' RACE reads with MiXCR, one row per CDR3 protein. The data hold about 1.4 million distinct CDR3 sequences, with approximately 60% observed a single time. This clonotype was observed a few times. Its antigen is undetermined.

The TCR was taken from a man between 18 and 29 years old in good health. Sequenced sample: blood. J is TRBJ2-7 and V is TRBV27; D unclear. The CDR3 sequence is CASSLSASHYEQYF. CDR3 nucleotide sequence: TGTGCCAGCAGTTTATCTGCCAGCCACTACGAGCAGTACTTC.